The source of this T cell receptor beta chain is a study of CD8 T cells in ankylosing spondylitis. CDR1 is SGHRS, CDR2 YFSETQ, per germline. The CDR3 has 13 amino acids. With 10 bases removed from V and 4 bases from J, the gap between germline ends came to 16 bases. A single record per CDR3 protein comes from TCRdb applying MiXCR to the 5' RACE reads. The profile covers about 360,000 distinct CDR3 sequences, with approximately 22% appearing a single time and about 12% taken by the ten largest. V is TRBV5-1 and J is TRBJ2-3; possibly TRBD1 for D (6 bases). The sequencing sample was made of blood, either unsorted or a sorted T cell fraction (not recorded which). The clonotype originates from a male donor with ankylosing spondylitis or in good health (not recorded which). CDR3 nucleotides: TGCGCCGTATCTCAGGGGTTCGCAGATACGCAGTATTTT. Protein: CAVSQGFADTQYF. Combining the CDR3 with reference TRBV5-1 and TRBJ2-3 gives the whole variable domain KAGVTQTPRYLIKTRGQQVTLSCSPISGHRSVSWYQQTPGQGLQFLFEYFSETQRNKGNFPGRFSGRQFSNSRSEMNVSTLELGDSALYLCAVSQGFADTQYFGPGTRLTVL.